Following are 19 T cell receptor beta chains from one sample sequenced in a study of blood T cell repertoires in COVID-19. The data were produced by immunoSEQ multiplex PCR, yet TCRdb's version contains in-frame clones alone and is incomplete. The sample lists fewer than 80,000 clones, 73% seen once, with roughly a fifth in the top ten. Sequencing used peripheral blood. Every receptor here comes from a man between 60 and 70 years old with acute or convalescent COVID-19.

This clone was seen a handful of times. V and J are TRBV27 and TRBJ2-4; 8 nucleotides match TRBD1. CDR1 MNHEY and CDR2 SMNVEV come from the germline V gene (reference sequence). The V segment lost 3 bases and the J segment 5 bases; nucleotides outside the gene matches: 9. This CDR3 region has 16 residues. DNA for the CDR3: TGTGCCAGCAGTTTTCGCCAGGACAGGGCCCAAAACATTCAGTACTTC. It yields the protein CASSFRQDRAQNIQYF.

This chain uses TRBV2 with TRBJ1-6; 7 bases fit TRBD1. V was clipped by 10 bases and J by 4 bases; unmatched bases: 10. This CDR3 is built from 15 residues. Germline values: CDR1 SNHLY, CDR2 FYNNEI. This CDR3 is CATRNRGQYNSPLHF. The CDR3 DNA follows: TGTGCCACTCGCAACAGGGGTCAATATAATTCACCCCTCCACTTT.

Comment on this clone: In the same sample, other DNA sequences code for this CDR3. The gene calls are TRBV5-1 and TRBJ2-5, with D perhaps matching TRBD1 (5 bases). Germline loops: CDR1 SGHRS, CDR2 YFSETQ. Trimming cost V 0 bases and J 5 bases, with 8 bases left between them. This CDR3 has 13 amino acids. The CDR3 region is CASSLGGRETQYF. The CDR3 DNA follows: TGCGCCAGCAGCTTGGGGGGCAGGGAGACCCAGTACTTC.

The chain links TRBV19 to TRBJ2-5, with D unresolved. From germline, CDR1 is LNHDA and CDR2 SQIVND (reference sequence). Trimming removed 1 base at V and 3 bases at J, with 6 bases between. The CDR3 spans 13 residues. The DNA for the CDR3 is TGTGCCAGTAGTATAGCACAGAAAGAGACCCAGTACTTC. It encodes CASSIAQKETQYF.

This clone was seen a few times. V is TRBV27 and J is TRBJ2-6; D is ambiguous. There are 15 residues in the CDR3. Germline V gives CDR1 MNHEY, CDR2 SMNVEV (reference sequence). V lost 6 bases and J 2 bases, leaving 11 bases between the germline ends. The CDR3 coding sequence is TGTGCCAGCAGCCCTCAGGTGACTGGGGCCAACGTCCTGACTTTC. It encodes CASSPQVTGANVLTF.

The chain couples TRBV10-1 to TRBJ2-1; TRBD2 aligns across 14 bases. Per the germline V gene, CDR1 is WNHNN and CDR2 is SYGVQD (reference sequence). With 8 bases clipped from V and 8 bases from J, the junction kept 8 bases outside the gene matches. This CDR3 comprises 15 residues. DNA for the CDR3: TGCGCCAGCTCGGGACTAGCGGGAGTAAGCGATGAGCAGTTCTTC. It specifies CASSGLAGVSDEQFF.

This chain connects TRBV6-5 to TRBJ1-4, with D maybe TRBD1 (5 bases). CDR1 is MNHEY, CDR2 SVGAGI, per germline. The CDR3 runs to 13 residues. The V gene lost 5 bases and the J gene lost 8 bases, with 12 bases spanning the gap. The CDR3 DNA is TGTGCCAGCAGTCCGACGGGGGGGGAAAAACTGTTTTTT. Amino acid sequence: CASSPTGGEKLFF.

V usage is TRBV10-3 and J usage is TRBJ1-5; 8 positions agree with TRBD1. The ends lost 9 bases at V and 2 bases at J; junction bases unmatched: 15. The CDR3 is 17 amino acids. The V gene's germline CDR1 is ENHRY and CDR2 SYGVKD. This chain's CDR3 is CAIRTRVDRGGNQPQHF. The CDR3 DNA follows: TGTGCCATTCGAACACGGGTCGACAGGGGTGGCAATCAGCCCCAGCATTTT.

The chain links TRBV28 to TRBJ1-6, with D tentatively TRBD1 (6 bases). Germline V gene sequence: CDR1 MDHEN, CDR2 SYDVKM. The V end lost 5 bases, the J end lost 1 base, and 9 bases lay between the germline ends. The CDR3 is 15 amino acids. The CDR3 DNA follows: TGTGCCAGCAGTGGGACACCTTCCTATAATTCACCCCTCCACTTT. It translates to CASSGTPSYNSPLHF.

This clone appeared a few times. V and J are TRBV21-1 and TRBJ2-1; the listed D gene, TRBD2, was not tested against the DNA. TRBV21-1 is a pseudogene segment. The CDR3 is 14 residues long. CDR3: CASSILAENNEQFF. CDR3 coding DNA: TGTGCCAGCAGCATACTAGCGGAGAACAATGAGCAGTTCTTC.

By share, this clone ranks as medium-sized. The chain links TRBV7-9 to TRBJ1-1; tentative D call: TRBD1 (6 bases). This CDR3 has 13 amino acids. The ends were cut back, 7 bases at V and 4 bases at J, with 13 bases in the middle. Germline assignment: CDR1 SEHNR and CDR2 FQNEAQ (reference sequence). Here the CDR3 DNA reads TGTGCCAGCACCCCGGGGGGGCGCACTGAAGCTTTCTTT. It is translated as CASTPGGRTEAFF.

The rearrangement joins TRBV30 to TRBJ2-1; 11 positions match TRBD1. The length of the CDR3 is 14 residues. The junction had 7 bases not matched to a gene; V was cut back by 5 bases and J by 7 bases. Germline V gene data show CDR1 as GTSNPN and CDR2 as SVGIG (reference sequence). This CDR3 is CAWGGQGAGNEQFF. CDR3 nucleotides: TGTGCCTGGGGCGGACAGGGGGCTGGAAATGAGCAGTTCTTC.

This chain uses TRBV6-5 with TRBJ2-7; D is undetermined. The germline V gene encodes CDR1 MNHEY and CDR2 SVGAGI. CDR3 length: 12 residues. V was pared by 9 bases and J by 3 bases, with 12 bases between. CDR3 sequence reads: CARKPRSYEQYF. The CDR3 nucleotides are TGTGCCAGGAAACCGCGGAGCTACGAGCAGTACTTC.

This clone showed up just a few times. The chain carries TRBV6-6 and TRBJ2-1; TRBD2 aligns across 7 bases. Trimming at V came to 2 bases and at J to 8 bases, leaving 3 bases not matched to a gene. Germline V gene sequence: CDR1 MNHNY, CDR2 SVGAGI (reference sequence). The CDR3 sequence is 13 residues long. As DNA, the CDR3 is TGTGCCAGCAGTTACCGGGAGGTTGATGAGCAGTTCTTC. Amino acids: CASSYREVDEQFF.

This chain joins TRBV6-5 and TRBJ2-1; D is perhaps TRBD2 (5 bases). Between the trimmed V and J ends, which lost 6 bases and 0 bases, there was a span of 12 bases. The CDR3 is made up of 15 amino acids. Germline lookup yields CDR1 MNHEY and CDR2 SVGAGI. The CDR3 loop reads CASRRRPPSYNEQFF. CDR3 in DNA: TGTGCCAGCAGGCGGAGGCCTCCCTCCTACAATGAGCAGTTCTTC.

The chain combines TRBV11-2 with TRBJ2-3; D may be TRBD2 (5 bases). The CDR3 has 15 amino acids. Germline CDR1 and CDR2: SGHAT and FQNNGV. Trimming removed 2 bases from V and 8 bases from J, with 17 bases in between. DNA of the CDR3: TGTGCCAGCAGCTTAAACCCGGGGAGAGAGGGTACGCAGTATTTT. Its protein is CASSLNPGREGTQYF. The full variable domain, rest sourced from reference TRBV11-2 and TRBJ2-3, is EAGVAQSPRYKIIEKRQSVAFWCNPISGHATLYWYQQILGQGPKLLIQFQNNGVVDDSQLPKDRFSAERLKGVDSTLKIQPAKLEDSAVYLCASSLNPGREGTQYFGPGTRLTVL.

The chain links TRBV6-5 to TRBJ2-3, with D tentatively TRBD2 (6 bases). CDR1 is MNHEY, CDR2 SVGAGI, per germline. Trimming left V 4 bases short and J 6 bases short, with 11 bases between. CDR3 length: 13 amino acids. The CDR3 DNA sequence: TGTGCCAGCAGTTTGGGCGGGGCGGATACGCAGTATTTT. This encodes CASSLGGADTQYF.

The chain links TRBV30 to TRBJ1-3; possibly TRBD1 for D (6 bases). Germline V gene sequence: CDR1 GTSNPN, CDR2 SVGIG (reference sequence). The CDR3 loop spans 13 amino acids. The ends were cut back, 5 bases at V and 0 bases at J, with 8 bases in the middle. The CDR3 region is CAWDRSSGNTIYF. In DNA, the CDR3 is TGTGCCTGGGACAGGAGCTCTGGAAACACCATATATTTT.

The chain uses TRBV18 and TRBJ1-6; D is undetermined. The CDR3 has 17 amino acids. Trimming cost V 5 bases and J 0 bases, with 14 bases left between them. Germline values: CDR1 KGHSH, CDR2 LQKENI. CDR3 protein: CASSSIRGSSYNSPLHF. The CDR3 DNA is TGTGCCAGCTCATCGATTCGTGGGAGCTCCTATAATTCACCCCTCCACTTT. The full variable domain, its missing parts supplied by reference TRBV18 and TRBJ1-6, is NAGVMQNPRHLVRRRGQEARLRCSPMKGHSHVYWYRQLPEEGLKFMVYLQKENIIDESGMPKERFSAEFPKEGPSILRIQQVVRGDSAAYFCASSSIRGSSYNSPLHFGNGTRLTVT.